This T cell receptor (beta chain) comes out of a study of CD8 T cells in Susac syndrome. The CDR3 spans 11 residues. Per germline, CDR1 SEHNR and CDR2 FQNEAQ (reference sequence). V lost 1 base and J lost 10, with 5 bases in between. An amount of RNA that ranged from roughly 0.5 to 1 ug was reverse transcribed with random hexamers. TCRdb re-derived calls from the immunoSEQ multiplex PCR reads in MiXCR, one entry per CDR3 protein. This table has over 95,000 distinct CDR3 sequences, 80% to 95% appearing once. Material: CD4+ T cells from PBMCs. This sequence originates from a human donor in good health. V gene TRBV7-9 combines with J gene TRBJ2-1, with D uncertain. For the CDR3, the DNA is TGTGCCAGCAGCTTAGGATGGGAGCAGTTCTTC. Its protein is CASSLGWEQFF. The entire variable domain, with the rest obtained from reference TRBV7-9 and TRBJ2-1, is as follows: DTGVSQNPRHKITKRGQNVTFRCDPISEHNRLYWYRQTLGQGPEFLTYFQNEAQLEKSRLLSDRFSAERPKGSFSTLEIQRTEQGDSAMYLCASSLGWEQFFGPGTRLTVL.